The 27 T cell receptor beta chains in this list originate from one sample, sequenced in a study of blood T cells in healthy people across ages. With a J-beta primer mix and a sample-barcoded 5' primer, a second PCR ran roughly 6 to 11 cycles. From the 5' RACE reads, TCRdb called clonotypes with MiXCR, one entry per CDR3 protein. The sample holds roughly 700,000 distinct CDR3 sequences, roughly 49% seen once. What was sequenced was blood. Every receptor here comes from a woman aged 55-69 years in good health.

This rearrangement joins TRBV6-1 to TRBJ2-1, with unresolved D. Germline V CDR1 and CDR2: MNHNS, SASEGT. V lost 0 bases to trimming and J lost 8 bases, with 5 bases between them. There are 12 residues in the CDR3. CDR3 loop: CASSEAGDEQFF. The CDR3 DNA reads as TGTGCCAGCAGTGAAGCAGGTGATGAGCAGTTCTTC.

This clonotype was observed once. The genes are TRBV20-1 and TRBJ2-1, with a possible D match to TRBD1 (5 bases). Germline assignment: CDR1 DFQATT and CDR2 SNEGSKA (reference sequence). The CDR3 is 13 residues long. The V end was cut by 6 bases, the J end by 2 bases, with 11 bases between. The CDR3 nucleotides are TGCAGTGCCCAGGGTAGTCCCTACAATGAGCAGTTCTTC. Translation gives CSAQGSPYNEQFF.

The V gene is TRBV7-2, the J gene TRBJ2-7; D is undetermined. CDR1 is SGHTA and CDR2 is FQGNSA in the germline V gene. V lost 2 bases and J 5 bases, leaving 13 bases between the germline ends. CDR3 length equals 14 residues. The CDR3 protein is CASSLRANRNEQYF. CDR3 DNA sequence: TGTGCCAGCAGCTTAAGGGCTAATCGGAACGAGCAGTACTTC.

This chain joins TRBV5-1 and TRBJ2-3, with a tentative D call TRBD2 (6 bases). Germline CDR1 and CDR2: SGHRS and YFSETQ. There are 15 residues in the CDR3. Deletions cut 2 bases from V and 1 base from J, with 11 bases between. In nucleotides, the CDR3 is TGCGCCAGCAGCTTTGTGGGAGGCCGCACAGATACGCAGTATTTT. Translated, it gives CASSFVGGRTDTQYF.

This clonotype came up many times. The chain joins TRBV4-2 to TRBJ1-1; TRBD1 is a possible D gene (5 bases). V was pared by 0 bases and J by 6 bases, with 20 bases between. The CDR3 sequence is 17 residues long. Per the germline V gene, CDR1 is LGHNA and CDR2 is YNFKEQ. The chain's CDR3 is CASSQDQSLLGVAEAFF. The DNA of the CDR3 is TGTGCCAGCAGCCAAGATCAAAGCTTATTGGGGGTCGCTGAAGCTTTCTTT.

The chain is built from TRBV27 and TRBJ1-5; 12 nucleotides match TRBD1. The ends lost 8 bases at V and 6 bases at J; junction bases unmatched: 5. The germline V gene has CDR1 MNHEY and CDR2 SMNVEV (reference sequence). This CDR3 region has 14 residues. DNA for the CDR3: TGTGCCAGCCGGGACAGGGGGCTAACTCAGCCCCAGCATTTT. This translates into CASRDRGLTQPQHF.

The V gene is TRBV7-3, the J gene TRBJ2-5; D ambiguous. Per germline, CDR1 SGHTA and CDR2 FQGTGA. The CDR3 runs 15 residues. The germline V and J ends were trimmed by 0 bases and 3 bases, with 11 bases remaining between them. The CDR3 is CASSLTGKPKETQYF. Written as DNA, the CDR3 is TGTGCCAGCAGCTTAACGGGGAAGCCAAAAGAGACCCAGTACTTC.

The V gene is TRBV29-1, the J gene TRBJ2-3; no clear D gene. CDR1 and CDR2 (germline): SQVTM, ANQGSEA. Between the trimmed V and J ends, which lost 4 bases and 1 base, there was a span of 9 bases. This CDR3 is built from 13 residues. In nucleotides, the CDR3 is TGCAGCGTTGGGAGCTTGGGCACAGATACGCAGTATTTT. It encodes CSVGSLGTDTQYF.

This chain joins TRBV20-1 and TRBJ2-5; 9 positions match TRBD1. The CDR3 runs to 15 residues. The V gene end was trimmed by 4 bases and the J gene end by 2 bases; junction bases not matched to a gene: 8. The V gene's germline CDR1 is DFQATT and CDR2 SNEGSKA (reference sequence). DNA for the CDR3: TGCAGTGCTACAACAGGGGGCAATACGCAAGAGACCCAGTACTTC. Protein product: CSATTGGNTQETQYF.

V and J are TRBV29-1 and TRBJ2-1; D is uncertain. Trimming took 6 bases from V and 9 from J, leaving 12 bases between them. This CDR3 is built from 11 residues. Germline V gives CDR1 SQVTM, CDR2 ANQGSEA. Here the CDR3 reads CSVREVGEQFF. The CDR3 nucleotides are TGCAGCGTCCGAGAGGTGGGTGAGCAGTTCTTC.

The chain has TRBV10-2 and TRBJ2-7, with D unresolved. This CDR3 is built from 14 residues. Deletions cut 7 bases from V and 4 bases from J, with 17 bases between. Looked up from germline, CDR1 is WSHSY and CDR2 is SAAADI. The CDR3 nucleotides are TGCGCCAGCATCAATCCTAGAAACTCTTACGAGCAGTACTTC. As protein: CASINPRNSYEQYF.

The chain is built from TRBV29-1 and TRBJ1-1; D remains ambiguous. The CDR3 contains 12 residues. Germline-derived CDR1 and CDR2 are SQVTM and ANQGSEA. Trimming left V 6 bases short and J 5 bases short, with 13 bases between. The CDR3 DNA sequence: TGCAGCGTCTCTCGGGGTTGGACTGAAGCTTTCTTT. Translation: CSVSRGWTEAFF.

This clonotype was counted between two and nine times. V and J are TRBV24-1 and TRBJ2-5, with 12 bases matching TRBD2. The CDR3 extends over 15 amino acids. CDR1 KGHDR and CDR2 SFDVKD come from the germline V gene. The ends lost 3 bases at V and 5 bases at J; junction bases unmatched: 3. The CDR3 spells CATSDLTSGSETQYF. In nucleotides, the CDR3 is TGTGCCACCAGTGATCTGACTAGCGGGAGTGAGACCCAGTACTTC.

The V gene is TRBV5-4, the J gene TRBJ2-3; 10 bases map to TRBD2. V lost 2 bases to trimming and J lost 4 bases; unmatched junction nucleotides: 10. There are 17 residues in the CDR3. The germline V gene has CDR1 SGHNT and CDR2 YYREEE (reference sequence). The CDR3 nucleotides are TGTGCCAGCAGCTTCCTCGGGGGTAGCGGGAGGTCAGATACGCAGTATTTT. It codes for CASSFLGGSGRSDTQYF.

This clonotype was counted a few times. The chain has TRBV7-2 and TRBJ2-3; no definite D call. Looked up from germline, CDR1 is SGHTA and CDR2 is FQGNSA. Trimming shortened V by 1 base and J by 0 bases, and 11 bases separated the two germline ends. CDR3 length equals 16 residues. The CDR3 DNA sequence: TGTGCCAGCAGCTTAGTCGGCCCAACTAGCACAGATACGCAGTATTTT. Translated: CASSLVGPTSTDTQYF.

The gene calls are TRBV10-3 and TRBJ2-4; either TRBD1 or TRBD2 may fit D (6 bases each). This CDR3 comprises 17 residues. Germline lookup yields CDR1 ENHRY and CDR2 SYGVKD. Trimming pared 0 bases from V and 1 base from J, leaving 13 bases between. The CDR3 spells CAISESPPGAAKNIQYF. The DNA for the CDR3 is TGTGCCATCAGTGAGTCCCCGCCGGGGGCGGCCAAAAACATTCAGTACTTC.

The chain links TRBV12-5 to TRBJ2-1, with D perhaps matching TRBD2 (6 bases). Trimming removed 5 bases at V and 9 bases at J, with 23 bases between. The CDR3 has 16 amino acids. From germline, CDR1 is LGHNT and CDR2 FRNRAP. The CDR3 region is CASGPPSWREGTEQFF. The DNA for the CDR3 is TGTGCTAGTGGTCCCCCCTCGTGGAGGGAAGGCACTGAGCAGTTCTTC. The variable domain in full, completed from reference TRBV12-5 and TRBJ2-1, reads DARVTQTPRHKVTEMGQEVTMRCQPILGHNTVFWYRQTMMQGLELLAYFRNRAPLDDSGMPKDRFSAEMPDATLATLKIQPSEPRDSAVYFCASGPPSWREGTEQFFGPGTRLTVL.

As for this clonotype: A much larger clone lies one base from this, so it may be a read error. The V call is TRBV5-1, the J call TRBJ2-1; TRBD1 matches at 9 bases. Germline V gives CDR1 SGHRS, CDR2 YFSETQ. Germline trimming cut 4 bases from V and 13 bases from J; bases unmatched to any gene: 15. The CDR3 totals 15 residues. The CDR3 reads CASSPQTGGMETQFF. The DNA for the CDR3 is TGCGCCAGCAGCCCGCAGACAGGGGGGATGGAGACCCAGTTCTTC. Based on the CDR3 plus reference TRBV5-1 and TRBJ2-1, the full variable domain is KAGVTQTPRYLIKTRGQQVTLSCSPISGHRSVSWYQQTPGQGLQFLFEYFSETQRNKGNFPGRFSGRQFSNSRSEMNVSTLELGDSALYLCASSPQTGGMETQFFGPGTRLTVL.

The V and J genes are TRBV12-3 or TRBV12-4 and TRBJ2-1, with a possible D match to TRBD2 (5 bases). The V end lost 6 bases, the J end lost 6 bases, and 12 bases lay between the germline ends. The CDR3 has 13 residues. The CDR3 region is CASRTGSTNEQFF. In DNA, the CDR3 is TGTGCCAGCAGGACTGGGAGCACCAATGAGCAGTTCTTC.

V usage is TRBV28 and J usage is TRBJ2-3, with 8 bases matching TRBD2. CDR1 and CDR2 (germline): MDHEN, SYDVKM. The trim removed 8 bases at V and 1 base at J, leaving 8 bases unmatched. The CDR3 runs 15 residues. The CDR3 reads CASGRSGSGTDTQYF. The CDR3 DNA sequence: TGTGCCAGCGGTAGAAGCGGGAGTGGCACAGATACGCAGTATTTT.

The CDR3 DNA reads TGCAGTGCTAGAGGGATCGCCGCCGGACAGGCAGATTCACCCCTCCACTTT. Residues: CSARGIAAGQADSPLHF. The genes are TRBV20-1 and TRBJ1-6; 7 nucleotides line up with TRBD1. Germline CDR1 reads DFQATT; CDR2 reads SNEGSKA (reference sequence). Unmatched junction bases numbered 14, after V lost 1 base and J lost 8 bases. The CDR3 is made up of 17 amino acids.

The chain uses TRBV5-5 and TRBJ2-7; D might be TRBD2 (6 bases). The J call is in doubt because the DNA end fits TRBJ2-5 better. This CDR3 is built from 14 residues. Germline CDR1 SGHKS, CDR2 YYEKEE (reference sequence). The CDR3 here is CASSSGLPRETQYF. CDR3 nucleotide sequence: TGTGCCAGCAGCTCGGGACTCCCTCGGGAGACCCAGTACTTC.

This chain connects TRBV6-4 to TRBJ2-1; D possibly corresponds to TRBD1 (5 bases). The CDR3 consists of 15 residues. Germline V lookup: CDR1 MRHNA, CDR2 SNTAGT. With 3 bases removed from V and 5 bases from J, the gap between germline ends came to 14 bases. The CDR3 protein is CASSEEATANNEQFF. The DNA of the CDR3 is TGTGCCAGCAGTGAGGAAGCGACAGCCAACAATGAGCAGTTCTTC.

This clonotype was seen a few times. This rearrangement joins TRBV4-1 to TRBJ2-7, with a possible D match to TRBD1 (5 bases). This CDR3 has 16 amino acids. CDR1 is MGHRA, CDR2 YSYEKL, per germline. V was clipped by 0 bases and J by 3 bases, with 15 bases between them. The CDR3 region has the DNA TGCGCCAGCAGCCAAGATAAGATAGGCCAGGGCTACGAGCAGTACTTC. It translates to CASSQDKIGQGYEQYF.

The genes are TRBV12-3 or TRBV12-4 and TRBJ1-2, with D tentatively TRBD1 (6 bases). Trimming removed 8 bases from V and 7 bases from J, with 17 bases in between. CDR3 size: 13 residues. CDR3 sequence: CASQFQGLGGYTF. The CDR3 DNA reads TGTGCCAGCCAGTTCCAGGGGTTGGGTGGCTACACCTTC.

This clonotype turned up a few times. The chain recombines TRBV7-9 with TRBJ1-2, with 10 bases matching TRBD1. The V segment lost 5 bases and the J segment 5 bases; nucleotides outside the gene matches: 5. The CDR3 is 14 residues long. The germline V gene has CDR1 SEHNR and CDR2 FQNEAQ (reference sequence). The DNA for the CDR3 is TGTGCCAGCAGCGGAGTGGGACAGGGGTATGGCTACACCTTC. This translates into CASSGVGQGYGYTF.

This clonotype appeared once. The J gene is TRBJ2-1, the V gene TRBV20-1, with D possibly being TRBD2 (6 bases). The CDR3 consists of 17 residues. Germline values: CDR1 DFQATT, CDR2 SNEGSKA (reference sequence). V was shortened by 3 bases and J by 0 bases, with 18 bases between the two germline ends. In DNA, the CDR3 is TGCAGTGCTAGTCAGGACTACCACCGGAGCTCCTACAATGAGCAGTTCTTC. Encoded protein: CSASQDYHRSSYNEQFF.